This T cell receptor beta chain comes out of a study of blood T cell repertoires in COVID-19. This clone occurred once. V lost 3 bases and J lost 1; bases outside the gene matches: 2. The CDR3 is 14 residues long. Looked up from germline, CDR1 is KGHSH and CDR2 is LQKENI. Generated by immunoSEQ multiplex PCR, the TCRdb table keeps only in-frame clones and is missing some. Here the sample spans about 40,000 clones, roughly nine tenths being singletons. The TCR sequence derives from a woman of 80 years or more with active COVID-19. The chain is built from TRBV18 and TRBJ1-1; 7 bases map to TRBD1. The sample was peripheral blood. The CDR3 region has the DNA TGTGCCAGCTCACCCAGGGACAGGAACACTGAAGCTTTCTTT. Its translation: CASSPRDRNTEAFF.